Listed below are T cell receptor beta chains from one sample, sequenced in a study of shared clonotypes between healthy human individuals. Sequencing used immunoSEQ multiplex PCR; TCRdb keeps in-frame clones, though not all of them. The repertoire includes approximately 480,000 clones, about 75% of them detected once, and 9.5% to 15% sits in the top ten. The sample consisted of PBMCs. The receptors originated from a woman in her forties in good health. Some clones in this sample may be carry-over from other donors' samples. CDR3s include the opening cysteine and the closing phenylalanine or tryptophan. Each record gives: clone size, J gene, V gene, D gene, CDR3 DNA, CDR3 protein. D genes are given only for firm matches. Size values are once, few and many counts, or a class for expanded clones, and some rows have none.

size: -
J: TRBJ1-4
V: TRBV2
D: TRBD1
DNA: TGTGCCAGCAGAGATACCGGGACAGGGGAAAAACTGTTTTTT
CDR3: CASRDTGTGEKLFF

size: -
J: TRBJ2-5
V: TRBV2
D: TRBD1
DNA: TGTGCCAGCAGATGGGACAGATCCCAAGAGACCCAGTACTTC
CDR3: CASRWDRSQETQYF

size: few
J: TRBJ1-5
V: TRBV30
D: TRBD1
DNA: TGTGCCTGGAGCCTTCGGACAGGAGGCAATCAGCCCCAGCATTTT
CDR3: CAWSLRTGGNQPQHF

size: -
J: TRBJ2-5
V: TRBV6-1
D: -
DNA: TGTGCCAGCTGTAGGCACAGGGAGGAGACCCAGTACTTC
CDR3: CASCRHREETQYF

size: -
J: TRBJ2-7
V: TRBV5-1
D: -
DNA: TGCGCCAGCAGCTTGGACAGGGACCGCTACGAGCAGTACTTC
CDR3: CASSLDRDRYEQYF

size: once
J: TRBJ2-5
V: TRBV27
D: -
DNA: TGTGCCAGCAGTTTAACCCGACAGGCCCAAGAGACCCAGTACTTC
CDR3: CASSLTRQAQETQYF

size: -
J: TRBJ2-3
V: TRBV5-1
D: TRBD2
DNA: TGCGCCAGCAGCACGGGACTAGCGGGAGTAGATACGCAGTATTTT
CDR3: CASSTGLAGVDTQYF

size: -
J: TRBJ2-3
V: TRBV28
D: -
DNA: TGTGCCAGCAGTAGGGCGACACCTAGCACAGATACGCAGTATTTT
CDR3: CASSRATPSTDTQYF

size: -
J: TRBJ2-7
V: TRBV5-1
D: TRBD2
DNA: TGCGCCAGCAGCCACACTAGCGGGTCCTACGAGCAGTACTTC
CDR3: CASSHTSGSYEQYF

size: -
J: TRBJ1-2
V: TRBV15
D: -
DNA: TGTGCCACCAGCAGAGATGAGGCAGGGCTAAACTATGGCTACACCTTC
CDR3: CATSRDEAGLNYGYTF

size: -
J: TRBJ1-2
V: TRBV10-1
D: -
DNA: TGCGCCAGCCGTGGAGGTGTAGCCAGCCTGGGCTATGGCTACACCTTC
CDR3: CASRGGVASLGYGYTF

size: few
J: TRBJ2-3
V: TRBV6-5
D: -
DNA: TGTGCCAGCGGACGAGGGCGGGATTTCACAGATACGCAGTATTTT
CDR3: CASGRGRDFTDTQYF

size: -
J: TRBJ1-1
V: TRBV30
D: -
DNA: TGTGCCTGGGTGAGAAAGGGCGGAGTCCTTCTCGGGACTGAAGCTTTCTTT
CDR3: CAWVRKGGVLLGTEAFF

size: -
J: TRBJ1-4
V: TRBV19
D: -
DNA: TGTGCCAGTAGTCCGACGCAGGGATGGGAAAAACTGTTTTTT
CDR3: CASSPTQGWEKLFF

size: -
J: TRBJ1-2
V: TRBV6-5
D: -
DNA: TGTGCCAGCAGTGGGTTGGGTGGCTACACCTTC
CDR3: CASSGLGGYTF

size: few
J: TRBJ1-5
V: TRBV2
D: TRBD1
DNA: TGTGCCAGCAGGGAACTAACAGGGGGCCAGCCCCAGCATTTT
CDR3: CASRELTGGQPQHF

size: -
J: TRBJ2-5
V: TRBV20-1
D: -
DNA: TGCAGTGCTAGTGTTGCGGAGACCCAGTACTTC
CDR3: CSASVAETQYF

size: -
J: TRBJ1-2
V: TRBV29-1
D: -
DNA: TGCAGCGTTTTATCCTCCCGGGACGGATACTATGGCTACACCTTC
CDR3: CSVLSSRDGYYGYTF

size: -
J: TRBJ1-1
V: TRBV18
D: -
DNA: TGTGCCAGCTCACCCTCGCCTGCTGAAGCTTTCTTT
CDR3: CASSPSPAEAFF

size: -
J: TRBJ2-7
V: TRBV5-1
D: -
DNA: TGCGCCAGCAGCTTGGGGCAGGGCCCCTACGAGCAGTACTTC
CDR3: CASSLGQGPYEQYF

size: -
J: TRBJ1-3
V: TRBV6-1
D: -
DNA: TGTGCCAGCAGTGATACCCTCCTGGGGGGAAACACCATATATTTT
CDR3: CASSDTLLGGNTIYF

size: -
J: TRBJ1-1
V: TRBV21-1
D: -
DNA: TGTGCCAGCAGCAAAGGCTCTTCGGTAAACACTGAAGCTTTCTTT
CDR3: CASSKGSSVNTEAFF

size: -
J: TRBJ2-3
V: TRBV9
D: -
DNA: TGTGCCAGCAGCGTAGGGGGGGATACGCAGTATTTT
CDR3: CASSVGGDTQYF

size: -
J: TRBJ1-4
V: TRBV18
D: TRBD1
DNA: TGTGCCAGCTCACCACCCATTACGACAGGGTTAAATGAAAAACTGTTTTTT
CDR3: CASSPPITTGLNEKLFF

size: -
J: TRBJ1-1
V: TRBV30
D: -
DNA: TGTGCCTGGATGGTCGGACAGTCTTCAAACACTGAAGCTTTCTTT
CDR3: CAWMVGQSSNTEAFF

size: once
J: TRBJ1-5
V: TRBV15
D: TRBD1
DNA: TGTGCCACCAGCAGAGGCCCGGGACAGGGAGAACAGCCCCAGCATTTT
CDR3: CATSRGPGQGEQPQHF

size: -
J: TRBJ2-3
V: TRBV29-1
D: -
DNA: TGCAGCACGGGTGACCGCACAGATACGCAGTATTTT
CDR3: CSTGDRTDTQYF

size: once
J: TRBJ2-5
V: TRBV7-9
D: -
DNA: TGTGCCAGCAGCTTAGGGACCCAGTACTTC
CDR3: CASSLGTQYF

size: -
J: TRBJ1-2
V: TRBV28
D: -
DNA: TGTGCCGAAGGGTCTCAGAACTATGGCTACACCTTC
CDR3: CAEGSQNYGYTF

size: -
J: TRBJ2-5
V: TRBV6-5
D: -
DNA: TGTGCCAGCAGTTACTGGCAGGGACGTGAGACCCAGTACTTC
CDR3: CASSYWQGRETQYF

size: -
J: TRBJ2-3
V: TRBV6-1
D: TRBD2
DNA: TGTGCCAGCAGAACTCGGACTAGCGGGACAGATACGCAGTATTTT
CDR3: CASRTRTSGTDTQYF

size: -
J: TRBJ2-7
V: TRBV29-1
D: TRBD2
DNA: TGCAGCGTTGAAGAACCGATGGGGGGGGAGAACTACGAGCAGTACTTC
CDR3: CSVEEPMGGENYEQYF

size: -
J: TRBJ2-2
V: TRBV7-2
D: TRBD2
DNA: TGTGCCAGCAGCGTAACTAGCGGGAGAAGGGCCGGGGAGCTGTTTTTT
CDR3: CASSVTSGRRAGELFF

size: -
J: TRBJ1-2
V: TRBV6-1
D: TRBD1
DNA: TGTGCCAGCAGTGTAGGGACAGGGGGCATGGGGTATGGCTACACCTTC
CDR3: CASSVGTGGMGYGYTF

size: -
J: TRBJ1-2
V: TRBV13
D: TRBD1
DNA: TGTGCCAGCAGCTTAGGACAGGGGGCTGGGGGCTACACCTTC
CDR3: CASSLGQGAGGYTF

size: -
J: TRBJ2-7
V: TRBV7-9
D: TRBD1
DNA: TGTGCCAGCAGCCCAAGACAGGGGTCGGGCGAGCAGTACTTC
CDR3: CASSPRQGSGEQYF

size: -
J: TRBJ2-3
V: TRBV9
D: -
DNA: TGTGCCAGCAGCGTACAGGAAGATACGCAGTATTTT
CDR3: CASSVQEDTQYF

size: -
J: TRBJ2-3
V: TRBV4-1
D: -
DNA: TGCGCCAGCAGCCAAGAACGACCAGATACGCAGTATTTT
CDR3: CASSQERPDTQYF

size: -
J: TRBJ2-1
V: TRBV7-2
D: TRBD1
DNA: TGTGCCAGCAGCTTAGCGAAGGGACAGATTTACAATGAGCAGTTCTTC
CDR3: CASSLAKGQIYNEQFF

size: -
J: TRBJ2-3
V: TRBV10-1
D: TRBD2
DNA: TGCGCCAGCAGTGAGTCGCGAGGACTAGCGGGAGCTGATACGCAGTATTTT
CDR3: CASSESRGLAGADTQYF

size: -
J: TRBJ2-2
V: TRBV19
D: -
DNA: TGTGCCAGTAGCAATAGCGGGAACACCGGGGAGCTGTTTTTT
CDR3: CASSNSGNTGELFF

size: -
J: TRBJ2-6
V: TRBV5-8
D: -
DNA: TGTGCCAGCAGCTTGGGACAAAGCTCTGGGGCCAACGTCCTGACTTTC
CDR3: CASSLGQSSGANVLTF

size: once
J: TRBJ1-4
V: TRBV2
D: -
DNA: TGTGCCAGCAGTGAAGGACAGCTTTGGGAAAAACTGTTTTTT
CDR3: CASSEGQLWEKLFF

size: many
J: TRBJ2-2
V: TRBV7-3
D: -
DNA: TGTGCCAGCAGTATACTACCGGGACAGAACACCGGGGAGCTGTTTTTT
CDR3: CASSILPGQNTGELFF

size: -
J: TRBJ2-1
V: TRBV5-6
D: TRBD2
DNA: TGTGCCAGCAGCTTGGGACTAGCGGGAGGGGTTGAGCAGTTCTTC
CDR3: CASSLGLAGGVEQFF

size: -
J: TRBJ2-5
V: TRBV7-3
D: TRBD1
DNA: TGTGCCAGCAGCCCCACAGGACAGGGGCGGGAGACCCAGTACTTC
CDR3: CASSPTGQGRETQYF

size: -
J: TRBJ2-7
V: TRBV4-2
D: -
DNA: TGTGCCAGCAGCCAAGTTGTTGTTACCCGAGACTTTTACGAGCAGTACTTC
CDR3: CASSQVVVTRDFYEQYF

size: -
J: TRBJ2-1
V: TRBV2
D: TRBD1
DNA: TGTGCCAGCAGCCAGGGACAGGCTTACAATGAGCAGTTCTTC
CDR3: CASSQGQAYNEQFF

size: -
J: TRBJ2-1
V: TRBV11-3
D: -
DNA: TGTGCCAGCAGCTTAGCCGGGACCACTTACAATGAGCAGTTCTTC
CDR3: CASSLAGTTYNEQFF

size: -
J: TRBJ2-1
V: TRBV2
D: TRBD2
DNA: TGTGCCAGCAGTGAAGAACTAGCGGGAGCGGATGAGCAGTTCTTC
CDR3: CASSEELAGADEQFF

size: -
J: TRBJ2-2
V: TRBV4-3
D: -
DNA: TGCGCCAGCAGCCAAGATGTAGCTAACACCGGGGAGCTGTTTTTT
CDR3: CASSQDVANTGELFF

size: -
J: TRBJ1-1
V: TRBV6-5
D: -
DNA: TGTGCCAGCAGTTACGGCGGACCTGGCACTGAAGCTTTCTTT
CDR3: CASSYGGPGTEAFF

size: few
J: TRBJ2-1
V: TRBV20-1
D: -
DNA: TGCAGTGCTAGTAAGCGCAATGAGCAGTTCTTC
CDR3: CSASKRNEQFF

size: -
J: TRBJ2-1
V: TRBV5-1
D: TRBD2
DNA: TGCGCCAGCAGCGCGCAGCCGGGACTAGCATCGAATGAGCAGTTCTTC
CDR3: CASSAQPGLASNEQFF